This TCR beta chain was captured by sequencing in a study of blood T cell repertoires in COVID-19. Across the study: Acute-phase and convalescent COVID-19 samples originated in the United States, Italy and Spain. T cells, B-cell-depleted T cells, or PBMCs supplied cDNA or gDNA.

How the authors handled the data: Amplification with reference gene primers provided the estimates of nucleated cell counts. TCRdb's copy holds only in-frame clones and misses some; the assay was immunoSEQ multiplex PCR. Clone size and V and J calls were adopted from that table, with D and trimming inferred from the DNA. The sample contains approximately 340,000 clones, around four fifths of which appear only once. CDR3 size: 15 residues. Germline V lookup: CDR1 LNHDA, CDR2 SQIVND (reference sequence). V lost 8 bases and J lost 1; bases outside the gene matches: 7. The source of this sequence is a man younger than 45 with active or convalescent COVID-19. The chain combines TRBV19 with TRBJ2-4; 8 bases line up with TRBD1. The sample was peripheral blood. CDR3 DNA: TGTGCCAGTGCTGACAGGGGCCTGGCCAAAAACATTCAGTACTTC. Translated: CASADRGLAKNIQYF.